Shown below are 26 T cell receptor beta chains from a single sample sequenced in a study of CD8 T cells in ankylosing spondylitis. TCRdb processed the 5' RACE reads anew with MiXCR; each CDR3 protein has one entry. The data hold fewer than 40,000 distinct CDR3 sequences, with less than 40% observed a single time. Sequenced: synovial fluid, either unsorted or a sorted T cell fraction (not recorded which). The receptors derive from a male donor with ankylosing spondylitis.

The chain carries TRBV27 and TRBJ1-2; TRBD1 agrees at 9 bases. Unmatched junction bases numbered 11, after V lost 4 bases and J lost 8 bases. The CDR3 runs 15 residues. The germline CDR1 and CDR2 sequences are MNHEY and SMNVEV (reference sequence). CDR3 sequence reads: CASSSGPGQGSGYTF. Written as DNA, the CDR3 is TGTGCCAGCAGTTCGGGACCGGGACAGGGAAGCGGCTACACCTTC.

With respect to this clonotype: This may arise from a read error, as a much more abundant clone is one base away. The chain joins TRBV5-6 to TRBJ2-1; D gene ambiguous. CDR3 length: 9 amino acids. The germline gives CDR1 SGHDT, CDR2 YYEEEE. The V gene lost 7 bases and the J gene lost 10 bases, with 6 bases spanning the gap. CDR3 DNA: TGTGCCAGCGGCCCCGAGCAGTTCTTC. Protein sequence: CASGPEQFF. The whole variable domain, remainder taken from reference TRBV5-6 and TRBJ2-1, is DAGVTQSPTHLIKTRGQQVTLRCSPKSGHDTVSWYQQALGQGPQFIFQYYEEEERQRGNFPDRFSGHQFPNYSSELNVNALLLGDSALYLCASGPEQFFGPGTRLTVL.

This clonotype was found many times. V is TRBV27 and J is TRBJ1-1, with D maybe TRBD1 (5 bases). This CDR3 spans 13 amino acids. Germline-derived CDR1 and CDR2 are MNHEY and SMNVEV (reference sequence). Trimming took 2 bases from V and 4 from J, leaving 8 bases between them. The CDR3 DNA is TGTGCCAGCAGTTTACGGGGGAGCACTGAAGCTTTCTTT. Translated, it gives CASSLRGSTEAFF.

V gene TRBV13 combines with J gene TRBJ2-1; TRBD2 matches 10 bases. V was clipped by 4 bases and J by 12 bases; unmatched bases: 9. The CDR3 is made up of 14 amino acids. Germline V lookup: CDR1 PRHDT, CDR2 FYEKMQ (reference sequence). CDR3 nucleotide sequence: TGTGCCAGCAGCTCCGGGACTAGCGCCTTAGGGCAGTTCTTC. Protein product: CASSSGTSALGQFF.

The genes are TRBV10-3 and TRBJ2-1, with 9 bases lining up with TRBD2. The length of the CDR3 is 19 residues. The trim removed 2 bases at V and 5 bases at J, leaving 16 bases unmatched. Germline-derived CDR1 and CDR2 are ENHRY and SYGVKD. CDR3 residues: CAISEDEGTSRPLDNEQFF. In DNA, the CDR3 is TGTGCCATCAGTGAGGATGAAGGGACTAGCCGCCCTTTGGACAATGAGCAGTTCTTC.

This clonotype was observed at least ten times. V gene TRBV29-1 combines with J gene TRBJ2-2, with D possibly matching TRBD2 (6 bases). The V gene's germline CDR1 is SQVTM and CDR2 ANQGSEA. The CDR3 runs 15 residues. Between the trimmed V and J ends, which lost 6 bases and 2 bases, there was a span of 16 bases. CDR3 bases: TGCAGCGTCCGGGCCGGGACTGAAAACACCGGGGAGCTGTTTTTT. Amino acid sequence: CSVRAGTENTGELFF.

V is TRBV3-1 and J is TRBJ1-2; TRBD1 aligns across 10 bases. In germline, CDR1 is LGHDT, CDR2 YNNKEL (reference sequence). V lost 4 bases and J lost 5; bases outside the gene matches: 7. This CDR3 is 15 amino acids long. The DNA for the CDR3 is TGTGCCAGCAGCCCCCGACAGGGGGCTTCATATGGCTACACCTTC. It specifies CASSPRQGASYGYTF.

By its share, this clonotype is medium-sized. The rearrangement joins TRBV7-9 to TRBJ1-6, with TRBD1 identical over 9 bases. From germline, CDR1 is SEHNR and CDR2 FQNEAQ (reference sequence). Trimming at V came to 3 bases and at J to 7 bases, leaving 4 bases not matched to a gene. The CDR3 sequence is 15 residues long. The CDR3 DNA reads TGTGCCAGCAGCTTCCGAGGACAGGGGAATTCACCCCTCCACTTT. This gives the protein CASSFRGQGNSPLHF.

The CDR3 protein is CASSIRGASGLNEQFF. The CDR3 DNA is TGTGCCAGCAGCATAAGAGGGGCTAGCGGGCTCAATGAGCAGTTCTTC. This rearrangement joins TRBV13 to TRBJ2-5; TRBD2 agrees at 8 bases. The end of the DNA is better explained by TRBJ2-1, so the J call may be wrong. CDR1 and CDR2 from the germline V gene are PRHDT and FYEKMQ (reference sequence). CDR3 length equals 16 residues.

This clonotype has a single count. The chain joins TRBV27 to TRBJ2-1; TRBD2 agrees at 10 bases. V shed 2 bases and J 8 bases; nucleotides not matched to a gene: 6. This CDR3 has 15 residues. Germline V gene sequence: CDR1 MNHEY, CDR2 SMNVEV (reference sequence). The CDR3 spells CASSLVTSGYDEQFF. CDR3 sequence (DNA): TGTGCCAGCAGTTTAGTGACTAGCGGGTACGATGAGCAGTTCTTC.

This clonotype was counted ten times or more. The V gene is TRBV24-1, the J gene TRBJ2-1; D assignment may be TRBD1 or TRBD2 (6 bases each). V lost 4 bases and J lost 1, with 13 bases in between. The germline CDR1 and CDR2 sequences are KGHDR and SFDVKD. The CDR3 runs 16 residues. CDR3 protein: CATSDTTGRSYNEQFF. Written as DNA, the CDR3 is TGTGCCACCAGTGACACCACAGGGAGGTCCTACAATGAGCAGTTCTTC.

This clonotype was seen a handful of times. The CDR3 loop reads CSAPEVEREVGEQYF. The DNA of the CDR3 is TGCAGTGCTCCAGAGGTGGAGCGGGAGGTCGGCGAGCAGTACTTC. The rearrangement uses TRBV20-1 and TRBJ2-7, with 9 positions matching TRBD2. This CDR3 is built from 15 residues. Germline-derived CDR1 and CDR2 are DFQATT and SNEGSKA (reference sequence). J lost 6 bases, V lost 5 bases, and 14 bases had no gene match.

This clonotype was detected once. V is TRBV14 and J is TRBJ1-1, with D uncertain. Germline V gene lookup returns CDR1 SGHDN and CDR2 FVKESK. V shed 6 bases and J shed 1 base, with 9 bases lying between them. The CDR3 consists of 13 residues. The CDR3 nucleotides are TGTGCCAGCAGACAAAATGGGAACACTGAAGCTTTCTTT. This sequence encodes CASRQNGNTEAFF.

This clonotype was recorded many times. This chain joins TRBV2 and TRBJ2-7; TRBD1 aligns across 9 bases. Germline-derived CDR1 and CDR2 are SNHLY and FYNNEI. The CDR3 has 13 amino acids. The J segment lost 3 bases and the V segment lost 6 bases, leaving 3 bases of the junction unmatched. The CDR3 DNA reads TGTGCCAGCAGCCGGGACAGGGACTACGAGCAGTACTTC. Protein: CASSRDRDYEQYF.

The CDR3 DNA follows: TGCAGTGCTAGAGAGCCAAGCGGACTCCAAGAGACCCAGTACTTC. This sequence encodes CSAREPSGLQETQYF. The V gene is TRBV20-1, the J gene TRBJ2-5, with a weak D call TRBD2 (5 bases). The germline CDR1 and CDR2 sequences are DFQATT and SNEGSKA (reference sequence). V lost 0 bases to trimming and J lost 1 base, with 12 bases between them. There are 15 residues in the CDR3.

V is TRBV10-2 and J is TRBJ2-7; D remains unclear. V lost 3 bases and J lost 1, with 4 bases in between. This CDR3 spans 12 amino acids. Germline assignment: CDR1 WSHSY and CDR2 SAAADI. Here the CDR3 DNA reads TGCGCCAGCAGTGACACTTCCTACGAGCAGTACGTC. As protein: CASSDTSYEQYV.

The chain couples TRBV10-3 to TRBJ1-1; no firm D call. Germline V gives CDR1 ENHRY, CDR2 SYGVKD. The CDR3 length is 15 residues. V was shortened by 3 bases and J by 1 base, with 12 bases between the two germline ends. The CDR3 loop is CAISDKSSANTEAFF. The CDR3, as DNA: TGTGCCATCAGTGATAAATCCAGTGCGAACACTGAAGCTTTCTTT.

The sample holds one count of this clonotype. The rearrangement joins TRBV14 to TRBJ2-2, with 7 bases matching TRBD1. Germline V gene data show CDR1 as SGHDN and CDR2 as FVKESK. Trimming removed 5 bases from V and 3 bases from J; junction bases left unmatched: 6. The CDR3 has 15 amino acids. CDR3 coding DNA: TGTGCCAGCAGCTGGGGACAGCTCTACACCGGGGAGCTGTTTTTT. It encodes CASSWGQLYTGELFF.

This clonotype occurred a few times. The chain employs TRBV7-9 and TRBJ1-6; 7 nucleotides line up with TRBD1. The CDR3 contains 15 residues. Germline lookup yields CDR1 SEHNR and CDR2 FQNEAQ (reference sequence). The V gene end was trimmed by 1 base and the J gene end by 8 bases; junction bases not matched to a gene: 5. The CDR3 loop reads CASSLVGQSDSPLHF. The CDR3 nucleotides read TGTGCCAGCAGCTTAGTGGGACAGTCCGATTCACCCCTCCACTTT.

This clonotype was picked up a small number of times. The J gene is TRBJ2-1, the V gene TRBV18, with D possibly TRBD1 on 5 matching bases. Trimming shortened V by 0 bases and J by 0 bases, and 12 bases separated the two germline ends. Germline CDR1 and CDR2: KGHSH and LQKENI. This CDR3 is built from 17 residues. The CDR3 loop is CASSPPKGDTSYNEQFF. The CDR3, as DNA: TGTGCCAGCTCACCACCAAAAGGGGATACCTCCTACAATGAGCAGTTCTTC.

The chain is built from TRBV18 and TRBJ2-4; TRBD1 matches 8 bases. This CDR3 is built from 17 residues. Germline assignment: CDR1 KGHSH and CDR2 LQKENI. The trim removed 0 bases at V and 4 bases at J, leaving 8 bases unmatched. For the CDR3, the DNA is TGTGCCAGCTCACCACCGAGGCTGACAGGGGCTAAAAACATTCAGTACTTC. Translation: CASSPPRLTGAKNIQYF. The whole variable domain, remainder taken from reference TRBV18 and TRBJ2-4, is NAGVMQNPRHLVRRRGQEARLRCSPMKGHSHVYWYRQLPEEGLKFMVYLQKENIIDESGMPKERFSAEFPKEGPSILRIQQVVRGDSAAYFCASSPPRLTGAKNIQYFGAGTRLSVL.

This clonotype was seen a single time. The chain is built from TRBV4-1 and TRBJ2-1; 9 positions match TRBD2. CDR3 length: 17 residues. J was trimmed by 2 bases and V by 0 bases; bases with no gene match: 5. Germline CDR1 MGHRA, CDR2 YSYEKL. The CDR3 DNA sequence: TGCGCCAGCAGCCAAGATGCGACTAGCGGAGCCTACAATGAGCAGTTCTTC. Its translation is CASSQDATSGAYNEQFF.

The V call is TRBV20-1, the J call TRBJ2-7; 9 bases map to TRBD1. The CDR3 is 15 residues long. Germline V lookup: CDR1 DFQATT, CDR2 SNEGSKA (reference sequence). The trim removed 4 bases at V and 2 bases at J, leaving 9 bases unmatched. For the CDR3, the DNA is TGCAGTGCTAAATACGGGACAGGGTTTACCTACGAGCAGTACTTC. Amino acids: CSAKYGTGFTYEQYF.

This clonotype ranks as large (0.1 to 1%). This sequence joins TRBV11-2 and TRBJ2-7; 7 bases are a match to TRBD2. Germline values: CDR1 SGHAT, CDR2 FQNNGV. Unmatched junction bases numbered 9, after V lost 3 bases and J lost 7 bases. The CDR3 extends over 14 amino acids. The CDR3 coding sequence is TGTGCCAGCAGCTTCGGGGGGACCTTAGGGGAGCAGTACGTC. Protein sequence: CASSFGGTLGEQYV.

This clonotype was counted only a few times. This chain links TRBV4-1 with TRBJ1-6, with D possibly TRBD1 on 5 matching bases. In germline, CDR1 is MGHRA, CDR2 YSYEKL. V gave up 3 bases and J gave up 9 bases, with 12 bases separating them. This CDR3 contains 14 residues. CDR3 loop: CASSHAGGGSPLHF. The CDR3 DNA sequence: TGCGCCAGCAGCCACGCGGGGGGGGGTTCACCCCTCCACTTT.

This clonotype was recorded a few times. CDR3 in amino acids: CASSFGGALGLSSPLHF. The CDR3 region has the DNA TGTGCCAGCAGCTTTGGCGGGGCGTTGGGCTTGAGTTCACCCCTCCACTTT. The chain links TRBV11-2 to TRBJ1-6; perhaps TRBD1 as D (5 bases). The germline V gene encodes CDR1 SGHAT and CDR2 FQNNGV. V dropped 3 bases and J dropped 9 bases, with 21 bases sitting between them. The CDR3 spans 17 residues.